This TCR beta chain emerged from a study of T cells of healthy individuals. TCRdb called the 5' RACE reads again in MiXCR, with one record for every CDR3 protein. Here the sample spans 100,000 or so distinct CDR3 sequences, 15% to 20% being singletons. This clonotype has ten or more counts. This CDR3 region has 14 residues. V dropped 4 bases and J dropped 3 bases, with 12 bases sitting between them. CDR1 MNHEY and CDR2 SMNVEV come from the germline V gene (reference sequence). This chain links TRBV27 with TRBJ1-2; tentatively, D is TRBD1 (5 bases). The sequence came from a human donor in good health. The CDR3, as DNA: TGTGCCAGCAGTTCCTGGGGGGTAGACTATGGCTACACCTTC. Translating it yields CASSSWGVDYGYTF.